This T cell receptor beta chain was sequenced for a study of blood T cell repertoires in COVID-19. Looking at the study overall: From T cells, B-cell-depleted T cells, or PBMCs came the material, which was cDNA or gDNA.

The cohort comprised adults aged about 18 to 100 years residing in under 30 US areas. Participant reports of clinical history set cohort assignment. This CDR3 contains 13 residues. Germline CDR1 KGHSH, CDR2 LQKENI. V lost 6 bases and J 4 bases, leaving 12 bases between the germline ends. Original data processing: By means of reference gene primer amplification, nucleated cell counts were estimated. Profiled with immunoSEQ multiplex PCR; TCRdb holds only in-frame clones, not every one. The V and J calls and clone size are taken from that table; D and trimming were inferred from the DNA. The repertoire includes fewer than 200,000 clones, roughly 82% of them detected once, and about 5.5% sits in the top ten.

This sequence was found in a woman in her sixties or seventies with acute COVID-19. Sequenced: PBMCs or T cells enriched from blood (not recorded which). The chain couples TRBV18 to TRBJ1-2; D may be TRBD1 (6 bases). The CDR3, as DNA: TGTGCCAGCTCCCTTGGGGACACCTATGGCTACACCTTC. It yields the protein CASSLGDTYGYTF.